This T cell receptor (beta chain) was captured by sequencing in a study of T cell repertoires in cytomegalovirus infection. Study background: Shared public TCR beta signatures pointed to both CMV infection and a matching HLA type. Study-wide results and caveats: Carriage of CMV together with the relevant HLA was identifiable through cumulative public TCR beta family frequency. Dominating the ex vivo response were HLA-C-restricted CMV-specific TCR beta clonotypes.

A remark on this clonotype: The antigen remains unidentified.

Trimming took off 3 bases at V and 0 bases at J, with 8 bases between the two ends. The CDR3 is made up of 14 amino acids. CDR1 is LNHDA and CDR2 is SQIVND in the germline V gene (reference sequence). TCRdb analysed the reads with MiXCR anew, one entry per CDR3 protein. The data hold around 280,000 distinct CDR3 sequences, with roughly an eighth observed a single time. This TCR derives from a human donor in good health (CMV status not recorded). Some clones in this sample may be carry-over from other donors' samples. This chain uses TRBV19 with TRBJ1-1; no firm D call. The sequenced sample consisted of PBMCs. CDR3 sequence reads: CASSMGRMNTEAFF. The CDR3 nucleotides read TGTGCCAGTAGTATGGGCAGGATGAACACTGAAGCTTTCTTT.